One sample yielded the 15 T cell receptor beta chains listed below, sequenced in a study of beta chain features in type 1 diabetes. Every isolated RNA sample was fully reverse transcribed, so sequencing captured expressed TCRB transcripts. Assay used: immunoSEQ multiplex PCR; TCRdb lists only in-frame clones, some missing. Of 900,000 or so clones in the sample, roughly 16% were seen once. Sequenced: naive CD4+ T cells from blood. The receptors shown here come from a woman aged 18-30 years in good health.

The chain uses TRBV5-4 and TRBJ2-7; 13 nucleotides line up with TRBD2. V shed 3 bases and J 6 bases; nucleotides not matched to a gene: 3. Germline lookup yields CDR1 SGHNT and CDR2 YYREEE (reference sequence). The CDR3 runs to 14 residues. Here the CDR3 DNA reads TGTGCCAGCAGCTCGGGACTAGCGGGACGCGAGCAGTACTTC. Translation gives CASSSGLAGREQYF.

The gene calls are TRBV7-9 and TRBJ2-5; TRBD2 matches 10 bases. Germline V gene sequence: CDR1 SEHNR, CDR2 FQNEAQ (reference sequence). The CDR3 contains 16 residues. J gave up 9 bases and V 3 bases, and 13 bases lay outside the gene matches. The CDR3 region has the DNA TGTGCCAGCAGCTTTAGGAGACTAGCGGGCCCTACGGCCCAGTACTTC. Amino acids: CASSFRRLAGPTAQYF.

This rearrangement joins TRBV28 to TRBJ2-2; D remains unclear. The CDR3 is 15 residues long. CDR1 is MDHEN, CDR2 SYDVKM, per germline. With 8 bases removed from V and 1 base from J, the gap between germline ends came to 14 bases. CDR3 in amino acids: CASPVAEKNTGELFF. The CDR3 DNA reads TGTGCCAGCCCAGTGGCGGAGAAGAACACCGGGGAGCTGTTTTTT.

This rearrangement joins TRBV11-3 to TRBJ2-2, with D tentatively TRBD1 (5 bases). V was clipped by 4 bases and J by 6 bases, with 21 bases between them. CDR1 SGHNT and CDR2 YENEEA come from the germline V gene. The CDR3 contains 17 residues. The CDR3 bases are TGTGCCAGCAGCTCCAAGTGGGGTACCGCGACAGCCGGGGAGCTGTTTTTT. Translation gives CASSSKWGTATAGELFF.

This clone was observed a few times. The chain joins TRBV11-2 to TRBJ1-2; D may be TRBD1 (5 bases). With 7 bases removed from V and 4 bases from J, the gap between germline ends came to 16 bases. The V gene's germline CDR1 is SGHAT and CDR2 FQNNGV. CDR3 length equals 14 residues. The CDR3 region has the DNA TGTGCCAGCACCCAGGGCCCCACGCTCTATGGCTACACCTTC. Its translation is CASTQGPTLYGYTF.

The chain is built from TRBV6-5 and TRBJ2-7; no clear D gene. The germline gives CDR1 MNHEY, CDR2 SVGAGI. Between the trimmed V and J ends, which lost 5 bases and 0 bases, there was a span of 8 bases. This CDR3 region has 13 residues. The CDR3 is CASSLGFSYEQYF. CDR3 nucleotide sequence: TGTGCCAGCAGTCTCGGTTTCTCCTACGAGCAGTACTTC.

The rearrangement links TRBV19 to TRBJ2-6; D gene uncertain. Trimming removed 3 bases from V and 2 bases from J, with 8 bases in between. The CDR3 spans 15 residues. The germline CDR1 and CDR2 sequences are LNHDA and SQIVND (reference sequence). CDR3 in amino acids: CASSIPAAGANVLTF. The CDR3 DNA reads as TGTGCCAGTAGTATCCCAGCTGCTGGGGCCAACGTCCTGACTTTC.

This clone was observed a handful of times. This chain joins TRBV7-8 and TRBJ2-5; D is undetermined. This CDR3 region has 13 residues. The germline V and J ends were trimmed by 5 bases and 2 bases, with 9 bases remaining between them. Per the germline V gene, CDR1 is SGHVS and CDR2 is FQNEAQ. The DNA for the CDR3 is TGTGCCAGCAGCGGAGACCGACAAGAGACCCAGTACTTC. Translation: CASSGDRQETQYF.

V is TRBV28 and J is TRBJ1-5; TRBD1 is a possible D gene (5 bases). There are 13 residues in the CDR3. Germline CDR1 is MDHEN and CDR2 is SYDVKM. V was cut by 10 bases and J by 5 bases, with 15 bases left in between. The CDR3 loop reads CATQTENDQPQHF. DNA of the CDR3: TGTGCCACACAGACAGAAAATGATCAGCCCCAGCATTTT.

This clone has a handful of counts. CDR3: CASSPVEGMGTEAFF. CDR3 DNA sequence: TGTGCCAGCTCACCGGTGGAGGGGATGGGAACTGAAGCTTTCTTT. The chain links TRBV18 to TRBJ1-1; D is perhaps TRBD1 (5 bases). The V end was cut by 3 bases, the J end by 5 bases, with 16 bases between. The CDR3 has 15 amino acids. Germline V gene lookup returns CDR1 KGHSH and CDR2 LQKENI.

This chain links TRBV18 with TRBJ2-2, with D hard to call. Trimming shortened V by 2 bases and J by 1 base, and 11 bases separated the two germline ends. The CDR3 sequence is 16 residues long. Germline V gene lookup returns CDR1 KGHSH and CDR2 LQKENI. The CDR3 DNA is TGTGCCAGCTCACCAAGGTGGCAGGAGAACACCGGGGAGCTGTTTTTT. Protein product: CASSPRWQENTGELFF.

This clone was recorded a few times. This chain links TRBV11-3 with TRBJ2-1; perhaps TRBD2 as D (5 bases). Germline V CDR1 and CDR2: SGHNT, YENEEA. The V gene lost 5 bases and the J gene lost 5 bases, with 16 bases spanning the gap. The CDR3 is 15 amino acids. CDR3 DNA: TGTGCCAGCAGCGTCTCCGAGGGTTCAAACAATGAGCAGTTCTTC. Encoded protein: CASSVSEGSNNEQFF.

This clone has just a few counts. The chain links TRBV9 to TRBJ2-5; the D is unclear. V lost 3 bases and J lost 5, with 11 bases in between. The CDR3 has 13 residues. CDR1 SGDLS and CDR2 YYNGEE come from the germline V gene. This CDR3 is CASSGVGFETQYF. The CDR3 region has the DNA TGTGCCAGCAGCGGGGTAGGGTTCGAGACCCAGTACTTC.

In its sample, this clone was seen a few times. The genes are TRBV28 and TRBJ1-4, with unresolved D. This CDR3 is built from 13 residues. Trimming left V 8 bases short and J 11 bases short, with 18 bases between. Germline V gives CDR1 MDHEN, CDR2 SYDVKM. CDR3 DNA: TGTGCCAGCCGCCCCCAGCGGCTCGGTAAACTGTTTTTT. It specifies CASRPQRLGKLFF. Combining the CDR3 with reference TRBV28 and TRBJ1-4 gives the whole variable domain DVKVTQSSRYLVKRTGEKVFLECVQDMDHENMFWYRQDPGLGLRLIYFSYDVKMKEKGDIPEGYSVSREKKERFSLILESASTNQTSMYLCASRPQRLGKLFFGSGTQLSVL.

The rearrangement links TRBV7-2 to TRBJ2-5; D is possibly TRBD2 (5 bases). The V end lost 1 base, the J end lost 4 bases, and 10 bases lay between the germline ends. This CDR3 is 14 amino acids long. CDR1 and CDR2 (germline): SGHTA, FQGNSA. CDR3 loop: CASSLGPTRETQYF. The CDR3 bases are TGTGCCAGCAGCTTAGGTCCCACTAGAGAGACCCAGTACTTC.